Described below is a single T cell receptor (beta chain) sequence and its context. Its antigen remains unidentified. The data stem from a study of T cells after yellow fever vaccination. As for the study in general: Low-cell-number fractions were prepared with SMART-Seq v4 Ultra Low Input. Broader study findings: Abundant clonotypes from the bulk population could have been carried over as contaminants into FACS-sorted repertoires.

TCRdb re-called the 5' RACE reads with MiXCR, one entry per CDR3 protein. The table lists a few hundred thousand distinct CDR3 sequences, less than 9% of them singletons. CDR1 is SGHTA and CDR2 is FQGNSA in the germline V gene. CDR3 length equals 18 residues. With V trimmed by 0 bases and J by 3 bases, 9 bases remained unmatched. The clonotype originates from a man aged 25 to 40 who received the YFV17D yellow fever vaccine. This specimen was CD4+ T cells sorted from PBMCs, taken 15 days after the yellow fever booster vaccination. The chain links TRBV7-2 to TRBJ2-7; TRBD2 agrees at 12 bases. DNA for the CDR3: TGTGCCAGCAGCTTAGCTCGTCTAGCGGGAGGGTTTGACTACGAGCAGTACTTC. Encoded protein: CASSLARLAGGFDYEQYF.